This T cell receptor (beta chain) was identified in a study of cytotoxic CD8 clonotypes in ibrutinib-treated CLL. Overall study findings and caveats: Before falling back toward baseline at progression, clonality had risen at the time of ibrutinib response. Clonotypes that were public were uncommon, and they contracted or stayed stable on treatment.

Repertoires were generated with immunoSEQ multiplex PCR, while TCRdb's copy carries only in-frame clones and drops some. The profile shows 300,000 or so clones, roughly 71% of them singletons. This clone was seen only once. Its antigen is not identified. Sequencing was performed on PBMCs, taken after 36 months of ibrutinib treatment. The receptor was derived from a human donor with chronic lymphocytic leukemia.

CDR3 in DNA: TGTGCCAGCAGTTACTTGGGCGGATCTAACTATGGCTACACCTTC. This sequence encodes CASSYLGGSNYGYTF. The genes are TRBV6-5 and TRBJ1-2; D is unresolved. V was shortened by 1 base and J by 0 bases, with 9 bases between the two germline ends. Germline V gene sequence: CDR1 MNHEY, CDR2 SVGAGI. The CDR3 length is 15 residues.